This T cell receptor (beta chain) was sequenced during a study of T cells in localized non-small cell lung cancer. Whole-study results and caveats: Sequencing covered just one tumor region, so heterogeneity cannot be ruled out. A median about 54 of the top 100 tumor clones appeared in adjacent lung. The study found T cell clonality highest in uninvolved adjacent lung, above tumor. Higher blood T cell density tracked longer overall survival.

Regarding this clone: As yet, its antigen is unknown.

Libraries were prepared by immunoSEQ multiplex PCR; TCRdb keeps only in-frame clonotypes and omits some of them. This sample has about 26,000 clones, with 80% to 95% found just once. Germline V CDR1 and CDR2: LNHNV, YYDKDF (reference sequence). This CDR3 spans 18 amino acids. V was shortened by 0 bases and J by 3 bases, with 20 bases between the two germline ends. The sequence was obtained from a female donor over 55 with stage II squamous cell lung carcinoma. This rearrangement joins TRBV15 to TRBJ1-2; D not resolved. The sample here was peripheral blood, taken before any cancer treatment. As DNA, the CDR3 is TGTGCCACCAGCAGAGATTGGCCGTCAGCGAGAATGGACTATGGCTACACCTTC. It translates to CATSRDWPSARMDYGYTF.